The following is a TCR beta chain sequence with its context. These data come from a study of blood T cell repertoires in COVID-19. The participants were between 18 and 89 years old and came from fewer than 25 US areas. CDR3 length: 15 residues. The trim removed 2 bases at V and 2 bases at J, leaving 5 bases unmatched. Germline loops: CDR1 MNHEY, CDR2 SVGAGI. Sequenced by immunoSEQ multiplex PCR; TCRdb stores in-frame clones only, minus some. Of approximately 130,000 clones in the sample, over 80% were seen once. Material: PBMCs or T cells enriched from blood (not recorded which). The genes are TRBV6-5 and TRBJ2-5; 7 bases match TRBD2. The sequence came from a man aged 25 to 40 who had recovered from COVID-19. This CDR3 reads CASSYDGTTQETQYF. CDR3 nucleotide sequence: TGTGCCAGCAGTTACGATGGGACTACACAAGAGACCCAGTACTTC.